The present TCR beta chain was sequenced within a study of a mutant IDH1 vaccine in newly diagnosed glioma. Study in general: Following radiotherapy alone, or alongside temozolomide cycles, vaccination was started after an interval of 4-6 weeks. Beforehand, treatment had been radiotherapy, temozolomide, or both; the majority received both.

Comment on this clone: No antigen is known for it.

Described time point: week 35, safety follow-up. It was 300 ug of mutant IDH1 20-mer peptide that made up each vaccine dose, given with topical imiquimod. Each astrocytoma in the donors was new, WHO grade 3 or 4, IDH1-mutant and ATRX-lost. Study-wide findings and caveats: Researchers report vaccine-induced immune responses in 93.3% of patients.

Sequencing used immunoSEQ multiplex PCR; TCRdb keeps in-frame clones, though not all of them. The data hold tens of thousands of clones, with roughly 74% observed a single time. The CDR3 covers 17 residues. The germline V and J ends were trimmed by 2 bases and 4 bases, with 23 bases remaining between them. The germline gives CDR1 GTSNPN, CDR2 SVGIG (reference sequence). This sequence joins TRBV30 and TRBJ2-5; D is undetermined. The sample in question was PBMCs, obtained from a glioma patient whose treatment included an IDH1 peptide vaccine. This receptor was taken from a man aged 45-65 years with glioma. CDR3 sequence reads: CAWSLGISGYSRETQYF. CDR3 DNA: TGTGCCTGGAGTCTAGGCATATCCGGTTACTCCCGAGAGACCCAGTACTTC.